The 3 T cell receptor beta chains reported below all come from one sample, sequenced in a study of early T cells in non-severe SARS-CoV-2 infection. MiXCR, applied by TCRdb to the 5' RACE reads, yields one record per CDR3 protein. Of about 48,000 distinct CDR3 sequences detected, over 5% appear once; the ten largest clones hold about 7%. The material sequenced was whole blood, taken at baseline. The receptors derive from an adult who was a healthcare worker with PCR-confirmed SARS-CoV-2 infection or an uninfected control (not recorded which).

This clonotype was recorded at least ten times. This chain joins TRBV5-5 and TRBJ2-7; no clear D gene. The germline CDR1 and CDR2 sequences are SGHKS and YYEKEE (reference sequence). V dropped 4 bases and J dropped 5 bases, with 16 bases sitting between them. This CDR3 has 14 residues. The CDR3 bases are TGTGCCAGCAGCCGGGTAAATCTTGGCAACGAGCAGTACTTC. Residues: CASSRVNLGNEQYF.

This clonotype has just a few counts. The CDR3 DNA follows: TGTGCCATCAGTGAGTCGGGGACTAGCGGGAGTGGGAATGAGCAGTTCTTC. Its protein product is CAISESGTSGSGNEQFF. The chain has TRBV10-3 and TRBJ2-1, with 14 bases that match TRBD2. Germline assignment: CDR1 ENHRY and CDR2 SYGVKD. V dropped 0 bases and J dropped 7; count of bases not matched to a gene: 5. The CDR3 is made up of 17 amino acids.

This clonotype was counted between two and nine times. V gene TRBV20-1 combines with J gene TRBJ2-2; 9 nucleotides match TRBD2. Trimming at V came to 6 bases and at J to 7 bases, leaving 15 bases not matched to a gene. This CDR3 comprises 16 residues. Germline lookup yields CDR1 DFQATT and CDR2 SNEGSKA (reference sequence). This CDR3 is CSALGIAGGPGGELFF. The CDR3 bases are TGCAGTGCCCTGGGGATTGCGGGAGGGCCCGGCGGGGAGCTGTTTTTT.